These T cell receptor beta chains were read from a single sample in a study of vaccination and CD4 T cells after COVID-19. MiXCR, run by TCRdb on the PCR reads, gives a single entry per CDR3 protein. The repertoire holds just under 20,000 distinct CDR3 sequences, with around 40% as singletons. Their specific antigens are unknown. The source material was CD4+ T cells from blood, cultured in vitro, sampled before SARS-CoV-2 vaccination. These receptors all come from a human donor who received a COVID-19 vaccine. Each CDR3 is given with its conserved first and last residue. D genes are given only for firm matches. Clone size is shown for a subset of rows, as once, few, many or a class of expanded clone.

CDR3aa,CDR3nt,d_gene,j_gene,v_gene,abundance,len
CASTYGEGNGNSPLHF,TGTGCCAGCACTTACGGCGAGGGGAACGGTAATTCACCCCTCCACTTT,NA,TRBJ1-6,TRBV6-2/TRBV6-3,NA,16
CACTATGTGGTGELFF,TGTGCCTGCACCGCCACCGGGACAGGGGGCACCGGGGAGCTGTTTTTT,TRBD1,TRBJ2-2,TRBV30,NA,16
CASSLQEETQYF,TGCGCCAGCAGCTTGCAGGAAGAGACCCAGTACTTC,NA,TRBJ2-5,TRBV5-1,NA,12
CASSYEAGDNSPLHF,TGTGCCAGCAGTTACGAGGCAGGGGATAATTCACCCCTCCACTTT,NA,TRBJ1-6,TRBV6-5,NA,15
CASTSPLALTRNQPQHF,TGTGCCAGCACCTCCCCACTGGCCCTTACGCGCAATCAGCCCCAGCATTTT,NA,TRBJ1-5,TRBV19,NA,17
CASSQTGGGYTF,TGTGCCAGCAGTCAGACAGGGGGTGGCTACACCTTC,TRBD1,TRBJ1-2,TRBV12-3/TRBV12-4,NA,12
CASSPSGRDNEQFF,TGTGCCAGCAGCCCTAGCGGGAGAGACAATGAGCAGTTCTTC,TRBD2,TRBJ2-1,TRBV5-4,NA,14
CASSETSVIPETQYF,TGTGCCAGCAGTGAGACTAGCGTCATCCCAGAGACCCAGTACTTC,TRBD2,TRBJ2-5,TRBV2,NA,15
CASSLERGNVVGQPQHF,TGTGCCAGCAGCTTGGAGCGGGGAAACGTGGTGGGTCAGCCCCAGCATTTT,NA,TRBJ1-5,TRBV5-3,NA,17
CAWRAKDRVSGEQYF,TGTGCCTGGAGAGCTAAGGACAGGGTCTCTGGCGAGCAGTACTTC,TRBD1,TRBJ2-7,TRBV30,NA,15
CARSLTVNYEQYF,TGTGCCAGAAGCTTGACAGTCAACTACGAGCAGTACTTC,NA,TRBJ2-7,TRBV5-3,NA,13
CARTQGYATEAFF,TGTGCCAGAACCCAGGGTTATGCGACTGAAGCTTTCTTT,NA,TRBJ1-1,TRBV2,NA,13
CAWSVKSWKSQETQYF,TGTGCCTGGAGTGTAAAAAGTTGGAAGTCCCAAGAGACCCAGTACTTC,NA,TRBJ2-5,TRBV30,few,16